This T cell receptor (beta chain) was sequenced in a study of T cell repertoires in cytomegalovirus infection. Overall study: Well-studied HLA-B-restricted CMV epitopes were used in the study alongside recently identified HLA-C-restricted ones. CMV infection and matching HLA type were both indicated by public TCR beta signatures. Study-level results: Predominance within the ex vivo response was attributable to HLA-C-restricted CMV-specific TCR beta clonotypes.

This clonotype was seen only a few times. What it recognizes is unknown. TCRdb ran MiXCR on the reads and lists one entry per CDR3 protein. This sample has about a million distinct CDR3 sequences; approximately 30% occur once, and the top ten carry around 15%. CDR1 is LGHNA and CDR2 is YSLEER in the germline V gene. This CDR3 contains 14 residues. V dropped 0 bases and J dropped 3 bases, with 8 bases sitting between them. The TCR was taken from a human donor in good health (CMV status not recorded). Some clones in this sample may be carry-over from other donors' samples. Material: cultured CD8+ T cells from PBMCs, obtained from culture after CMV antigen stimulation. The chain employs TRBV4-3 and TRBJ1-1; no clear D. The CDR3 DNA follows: TGCGCCAGCAGCCAAGATACGGGTGACACTGAAGCTTTCTTT. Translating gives CASSQDTGDTEAFF.